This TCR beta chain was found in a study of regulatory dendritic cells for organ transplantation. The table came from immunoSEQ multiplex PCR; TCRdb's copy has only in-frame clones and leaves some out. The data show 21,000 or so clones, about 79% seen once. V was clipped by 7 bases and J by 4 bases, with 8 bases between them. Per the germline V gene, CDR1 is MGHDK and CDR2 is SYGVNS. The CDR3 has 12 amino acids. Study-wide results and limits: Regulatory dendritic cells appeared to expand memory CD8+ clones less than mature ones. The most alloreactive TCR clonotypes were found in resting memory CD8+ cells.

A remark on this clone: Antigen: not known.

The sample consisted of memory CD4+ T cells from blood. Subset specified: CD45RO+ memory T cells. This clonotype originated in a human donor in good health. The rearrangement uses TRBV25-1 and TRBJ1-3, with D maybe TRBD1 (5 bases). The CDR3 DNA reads TGTGCCAGCACAGGGTCCGGAAACACCATATATTTT. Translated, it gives CASTGSGNTIYF. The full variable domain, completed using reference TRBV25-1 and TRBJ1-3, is EADIYQTPRYLVIGTGKKITLECSQTMGHDKMYWYQQDPGMELHLIHYSYGVNSTEKGDLSSESTVSRIRTEHFPLTLESARPSHTSQYLCASTGSGNTIYFGEGSWLTVV.